These 10 T cell receptor beta chains originate from one sample sequenced in a study of blood T cell repertoires in COVID-19. Clones were read by immunoSEQ multiplex PCR, and TCRdb kept only the in-frame ones, dropping some. Of roughly 260,000 clones in the sample, approximately 90% were seen once. Sequencing input: PBMCs or T cells enriched from blood (not recorded which). Receptors were obtained from a human donor in a cohort exposed to, infected with or recovered from COVID-19 (not recorded which). The donor label of this sample is uncertain.

This clone was counted a few times. The J gene is TRBJ1-6, the V gene TRBV4-2; D perhaps matches TRBD1 (6 bases). Trimming removed 4 bases from V and 4 bases from J, with 11 bases in between. The CDR3 runs to 15 residues. Germline CDR1 reads LGHNA; CDR2 reads YNFKEQ. The CDR3 coding sequence is TGTGCCAGCAGCCCCGAACAGGGTTATAATTCACCCCTCCACTTT. Amino acid sequence: CASSPEQGYNSPLHF.

V is TRBV7-8 and J is TRBJ1-5, with 10 bases lining up with TRBD1. Germline V gene lookup returns CDR1 SGHVS and CDR2 FQNEAQ. Trimming cost V 3 bases and J 3 bases; bases outside gene matches: 8. CDR3 length equals 17 residues. The CDR3 loop reads CASSFKPGQGSNQPQHF. CDR3 nucleotides: TGTGCCAGCAGCTTTAAACCGGGACAGGGGTCCAATCAGCCCCAGCATTTT.

The chain carries TRBV9 and TRBJ2-6, with D possibly matching TRBD2 (5 bases). The CDR3 contains 18 residues. The V end was cut by 0 bases, the J end by 1 base, with 14 bases between. Germline CDR1 reads SGDLS; CDR2 reads YYNGEE. The CDR3 protein is CASSVESRAVSGANVLTF. CDR3 coding DNA: TGTGCCAGCAGCGTAGAGTCGAGGGCGGTATCTGGGGCCAACGTCCTGACTTTC.

The V call is TRBV5-4, the J call TRBJ2-1; D might be TRBD1 (6 bases). V shed 0 bases and J shed 9 bases, with 13 bases lying between them. Germline assignment: CDR1 SGHNT and CDR2 YYREEE (reference sequence). The length of the CDR3 is 14 residues. The DNA for the CDR3 is TGTGCCAGCAGCTTGGGGGGGCCTGGTAGTGAGCAGTTCTTC. Protein sequence: CASSLGGPGSEQFF.

The chain joins TRBV18 to TRBJ2-3; tentatively, D is TRBD2 (5 bases). The V gene's germline CDR1 is KGHSH and CDR2 LQKENI. V was clipped by 5 bases and J by 1 base, with 16 bases between them. The CDR3 has 16 amino acids. CDR3 nucleotides: TGTGCCAGCTCAGCGGCCGTTCGGGGAGGCACAGATACGCAGTATTTT. Protein: CASSAAVRGGTDTQYF. Full variable domain (missing parts from reference TRBV18 and TRBJ2-3): NAGVMQNPRHLVRRRGQEARLRCSPMKGHSHVYWYRQLPEEGLKFMVYLQKENIIDESGMPKERFSAEFPKEGPSILRIQQVVRGDSAAYFCASSAAVRGGTDTQYFGPGTRLTVL.

The rearrangement joins TRBV7-2 to TRBJ2-1; 15 nucleotides match TRBD2. The CDR3 spans 17 residues. CDR1 and CDR2 from the germline V gene are SGHTA and FQGNSA. J lost 4 bases, V lost 4 bases, and 5 bases had no gene match. CDR3 bases: TGTGCCAGCAGCTACCTGGGACTAGCGGGGGGATACAATGAGCAGTTCTTC. It yields the protein CASSYLGLAGGYNEQFF. The whole variable domain, filled in from reference TRBV7-2 and TRBJ2-1, reads GAGVSQSPSNKVTEKGKDVELRCDPISGHTALYWYRQSLGQGLEFLIYFQGNSAPDKSGLPSDRFSAERTGGSVSTLTIQRTQQEDSAVYLCASSYLGLAGGYNEQFFGPGTRLTVL.

This clone has just a few counts. This chain joins TRBV4-1 and TRBJ1-3, with 8 bases lining up with TRBD1. This CDR3 spans 17 amino acids. V gave up 0 bases and J gave up 2 bases; unmatched junction bases: 6. Germline CDR1 reads MGHRA; CDR2 reads YSYEKL. The DNA of the CDR3 is TGCGCCAGCAGCCAAGACGGGACAGGTGGAACTGGAAACACCATATATTTT. Translated: CASSQDGTGGTGNTIYF.

The chain joins TRBV12-3 or TRBV12-4 to TRBJ1-1; D gene ambiguous. V gave up 8 bases and J gave up 6 bases, with 16 bases separating them. There are 13 residues in the CDR3. CDR3 residues: CASEERTGAEAFF. The CDR3 DNA reads TGTGCCAGCGAGGAAAGGACGGGAGCTGAAGCTTTCTTT.

The chain has TRBV5-6 and TRBJ2-7; TRBD2 agrees at 9 bases. CDR3 length: 16 amino acids. With 8 bases clipped from V and 2 bases from J, the junction kept 14 bases outside the gene matches. From germline, CDR1 is SGHDT and CDR2 YYEEEE. CDR3 loop: CARQLTRRGGAYEQYF. CDR3 DNA sequence: TGTGCCAGACAGCTGACTCGACGCGGGGGGGCCTACGAGCAGTACTTC.

This chain connects TRBV18 to TRBJ2-3; 7 nucleotides match TRBD2. Trimming removed 0 bases from V and 1 base from J; junction bases left unmatched: 1. The CDR3 is 15 residues long. The germline gives CDR1 KGHSH, CDR2 LQKENI. CDR3 sequence reads: CASSPPGGGTDTQYF. CDR3 nucleotides: TGTGCCAGCTCACCACCGGGGGGGGGCACAGATACGCAGTATTTT.